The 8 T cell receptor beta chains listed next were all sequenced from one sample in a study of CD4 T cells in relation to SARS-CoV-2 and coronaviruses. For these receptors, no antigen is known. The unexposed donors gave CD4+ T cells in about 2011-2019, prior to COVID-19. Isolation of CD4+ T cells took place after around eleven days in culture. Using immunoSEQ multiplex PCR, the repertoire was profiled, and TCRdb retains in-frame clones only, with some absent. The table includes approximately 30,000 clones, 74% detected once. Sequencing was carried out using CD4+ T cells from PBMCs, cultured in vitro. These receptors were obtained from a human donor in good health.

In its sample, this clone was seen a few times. The chain's CDR3 is CASSRVGGNYGYTF. CDR3 coding DNA: TGTGCCAGCAGCAGAGTTGGGGGTAACTATGGCTACACCTTC. The chain combines TRBV7-2 with TRBJ1-2, with D perhaps matching TRBD1 (5 bases). The CDR3 is 14 residues long. The V end was cut by 5 bases, the J end by 1 base, with 11 bases between. Germline V CDR1 and CDR2: SGHTA, FQGNSA.

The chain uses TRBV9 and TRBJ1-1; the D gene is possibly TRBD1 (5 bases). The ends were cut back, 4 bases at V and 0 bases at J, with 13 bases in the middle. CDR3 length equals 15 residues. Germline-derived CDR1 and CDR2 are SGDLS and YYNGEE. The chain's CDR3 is CASSTRTTMNTEAFF. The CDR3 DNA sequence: TGTGCCAGCAGCACTCGGACAACCATGAACACTGAAGCTTTCTTT.

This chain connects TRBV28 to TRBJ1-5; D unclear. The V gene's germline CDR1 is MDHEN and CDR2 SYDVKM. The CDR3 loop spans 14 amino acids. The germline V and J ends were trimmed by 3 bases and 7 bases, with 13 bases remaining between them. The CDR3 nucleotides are TGTGCCAGCAGTTTGGAGACCCTCGGGCAGCCCCAGCATTTT. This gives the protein CASSLETLGQPQHF.

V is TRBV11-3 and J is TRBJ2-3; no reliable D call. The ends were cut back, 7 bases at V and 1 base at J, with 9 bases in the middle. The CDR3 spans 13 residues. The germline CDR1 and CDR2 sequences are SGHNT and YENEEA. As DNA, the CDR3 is TGTGCCAGCAAACTAAGAGGCACAGATACGCAGTATTTT. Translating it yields CASKLRGTDTQYF.

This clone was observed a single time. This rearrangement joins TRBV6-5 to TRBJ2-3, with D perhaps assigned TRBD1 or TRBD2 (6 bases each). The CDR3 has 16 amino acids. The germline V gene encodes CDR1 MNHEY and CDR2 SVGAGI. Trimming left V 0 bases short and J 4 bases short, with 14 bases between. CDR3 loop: CASSYSSGAMADTQYF. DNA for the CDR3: TGTGCCAGCAGTTACTCTTCGGGGGCTATGGCAGATACGCAGTATTTT.

The CDR3 coding sequence is TGTGCCAGTAGTAGTATGGAGGGGGGGACCCAGTACTTC. Its translation: CASSSMEGGTQYF. This sequence joins TRBV19 and TRBJ2-5; perhaps D is TRBD1 or TRBD2 (6 bases each). This CDR3 is 13 amino acids long. CDR1 and CDR2 from the germline V gene are LNHDA and SQIVND (reference sequence). The germline V and J ends were trimmed by 4 bases and 7 bases, with 13 bases remaining between them.

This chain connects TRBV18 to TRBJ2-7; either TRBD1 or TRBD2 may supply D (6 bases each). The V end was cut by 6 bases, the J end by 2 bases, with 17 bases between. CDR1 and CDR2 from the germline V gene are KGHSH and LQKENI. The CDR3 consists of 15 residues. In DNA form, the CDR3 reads TGTGCCAGCTCCCGGGAAGGGGGGTCCGCCTACGAGCAGTACTTC. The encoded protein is CASSREGGSAYEQYF. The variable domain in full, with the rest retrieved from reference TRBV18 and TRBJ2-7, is NAGVMQNPRHLVRRRGQEARLRCSPMKGHSHVYWYRQLPEEGLKFMVYLQKENIIDESGMPKERFSAEFPKEGPSILRIQQVVRGDSAAYFCASSREGGSAYEQYFGPGTRLTVT.

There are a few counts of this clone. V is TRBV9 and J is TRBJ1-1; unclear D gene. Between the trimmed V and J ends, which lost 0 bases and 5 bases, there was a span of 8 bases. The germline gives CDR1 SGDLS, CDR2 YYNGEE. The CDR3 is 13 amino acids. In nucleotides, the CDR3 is TGTGCCAGCAGCGTAGTAGTGGAAACTGAAGCTTTCTTT. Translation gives CASSVVVETEAFF.